Listed here are 32 T cell receptor beta chains from one sample, sequenced in a study of regulatory T cells in long-lasting Graves disease. Arm-PCR of CDR3 regions and iRepertoire HTBI primers were used to build TCR beta libraries. MiXCR was run by TCRdb on the multiplex PCR reads, yielding one entry per CDR3 protein. The sample contains 430,000 or so distinct CDR3 sequences, over 20% of which appear only once. The time point was: persistent/refractory GD, antithyroid drugs over 5 years with positive TRAb. PBMCs were the source of the RNA used for TCR sequencing. The sample consisted of peripheral blood mononuclear cells (PBMCs), taken when the disease was refractory, from a patient treated with antithyroid drugs. All receptors come from a female donor with Graves disease.

The J gene is TRBJ1-2, the V gene TRBV29-1; 12 bases align to TRBD1. The CDR3 runs 15 residues. Germline CDR1 is SQVTM and CDR2 is ANQGSEA. V dropped 0 bases and J dropped 7; count of bases not matched to a gene: 6. Here the CDR3 DNA reads TGCAGCGTTGAAGATCTGGGACAGGGGGCGAGTGGCTACACCTTC. Protein: CSVEDLGQGASGYTF.

This clonotype was observed many times. V is TRBV5-1 and J is TRBJ1-1; 8 bases fit TRBD1. The CDR3 extends over 13 amino acids. Germline CDR1 and CDR2: SGHRS and YFSETQ. The trim removed 9 bases at V and 1 base at J, leaving 5 bases unmatched. CDR3 coding DNA: TGCGCCACCAAGCAGGGGGCGAACACTGAAGCTTTCTTT. This gives the protein CATKQGANTEAFF.

This clonotype was counted a few times. The CDR3 spells CASSIGTQPQHF. CDR3 coding DNA: TGTGCCAGTAGTATAGGCACTCAGCCCCAGCATTTT. The chain carries TRBV19 and TRBJ1-5; D uncertain. The germline gives CDR1 LNHDA, CDR2 SQIVND (reference sequence). V shed 1 base and J shed 6 bases, with 4 bases lying between them. CDR3 length: 12 residues.

This clonotype was picked up many times. J is TRBJ1-5 and V is TRBV28; D perhaps matches TRBD1 (5 bases). The CDR3 is made up of 15 amino acids. Trimming shortened V by 4 bases and J by 6 bases, and 16 bases separated the two germline ends. CDR1 MDHEN and CDR2 SYDVKM come from the germline V gene. The CDR3 here is CASSSDEGQGQPQHF. As DNA, the CDR3 is TGTGCCAGCAGTTCGGACGAGGGGCAGGGTCAGCCCCAGCATTTT.

The sample holds a few counts of this clonotype. The chain employs TRBV19 and TRBJ1-5; 10 nucleotides agree with TRBD1. The CDR3 is made up of 20 amino acids. Looked up from germline, CDR1 is LNHDA and CDR2 is SQIVND (reference sequence). Losses at the gene ends were 3 bases for V and 0 bases for J; bases not matched to a gene: 14. CDR3 protein: CASSIPPGQGLLASNQPQHF. In DNA form, the CDR3 reads TGTGCCAGTAGTATTCCACCGGGACAGGGGTTATTGGCTAGCAATCAGCCCCAGCATTTT.

The rearrangement joins TRBV20-1 to TRBJ2-7; no clear D. There are 13 residues in the CDR3. Trimming removed 0 bases at V and 0 bases at J, with 6 bases between. Per the germline V gene, CDR1 is DFQATT and CDR2 is SNEGSKA (reference sequence). CDR3 DNA: TGCAGTGCTAGAGATGCAGCCTCCTACGAGCAGTACTTC. Translation: CSARDAASYEQYF.

Regarding this clonotype: Given a much more abundant clone one base away, this may be a read error. The rearrangement joins TRBV2 to TRBJ2-5, with TRBD1 matching over 9 bases. The CDR3 loop spans 16 amino acids. Germline V lookup: CDR1 SNHLY, CDR2 FYNNEI. CDR3 residues: CASSEATQDRGSTQCF. As DNA, the CDR3 is TGTGCCAGCAGTGAAGCGACCCAGGACAGGGGTAGTACCCAGTGCTTC. Complete variable domain (other parts from reference TRBV2 and TRBJ2-5): EPEVTQTPSHQVTQMGQEVILRCVPISNHLYFYWYRQILGQKVEFLVSFYNNEISEKSEIFDDQFSVERPDGSNFTLKIRSTKLEDSAMYFCASSEATQDRGSTQCFGPGTRLLVL.

In this sample, this clonotype turned up many times. The rearrangement uses TRBV5-5 and TRBJ2-5, with D tentatively TRBD1 or TRBD2 (5 bases each). V was pared by 1 base and J by 5 bases, with 15 bases between. The CDR3 runs to 15 residues. Germline CDR1 is SGHKS and CDR2 is YYEKEE (reference sequence). CDR3 sequence (DNA): TGTGCCAGCAGCTTGATCGTGGACTCAGGGGAGACCCAGTACTTC. Its protein product is CASSLIVDSGETQYF.

This chain connects TRBV20-1 to TRBJ2-7; D call uncertain. From germline, CDR1 is DFQATT and CDR2 SNEGSKA (reference sequence). This CDR3 region has 12 residues. Trimming removed 5 bases at V and 0 bases at J, with 8 bases between. Here the CDR3 DNA reads TGCAGTGCTGGGGATATCTCCTACGAGCAGTACTTC. Protein sequence: CSAGDISYEQYF.

This clonotype occurred many times. J is TRBJ2-7 and V is TRBV11-2; possibly TRBD2 for D (5 bases). V lost 6 bases, J lost 7 bases, and 16 bases lay in between. This CDR3 has 13 residues. Germline lookup yields CDR1 SGHAT and CDR2 FQNNGV. The CDR3 is CASSSGSGMEQYF. In nucleotides, the CDR3 is TGTGCCAGCAGTTCCGGAAGCGGAATGGAGCAGTACTTC.

This clonotype was found a few times. This chain links TRBV7-2 with TRBJ2-2; 9 nucleotides match TRBD1. The V gene's germline CDR1 is SGHTA and CDR2 FQGNSA. V shed 5 bases and J 7 bases; nucleotides not matched to a gene: 14. The CDR3 totals 17 residues. Written as DNA, the CDR3 is TGTGCCAGCAGCCCAAGCTGGGACAGGGTTCTCTTCGGGGAGCTGTTTTTT. As protein: CASSPSWDRVLFGELFF.

This clonotype was detected a few times. This chain links TRBV19 with TRBJ1-2, with D perhaps TRBD1 (6 bases). The V gene lost 6 bases and the J gene lost 6 bases, with 20 bases spanning the gap. The CDR3 loop spans 15 amino acids. CDR1 is LNHDA and CDR2 is SQIVND in the germline V gene (reference sequence). CDR3 nucleotide sequence: TGTGCCAGTAGCAATGACAGGCCGCATTTTGATGGCTACACCTTC. Translated, it gives CASSNDRPHFDGYTF.

The V gene is TRBV6-1, the J gene TRBJ1-4, with D unresolved. The CDR3 has 12 amino acids. V lost 8 bases to trimming and J lost 11 bases, with 15 bases between them. CDR1 and CDR2 from the germline V gene are MNHNS and SASEGT. Here the CDR3 reads CASSEPDDKLFF. The CDR3 DNA reads as TGTGCCAGCTCCGAGCCGGACGATAAACTGTTTTTT.

This clonotype was seen repeatedly, ten times or more. The chain links TRBV28 to TRBJ1-1; 7 bases fit TRBD1. In germline, CDR1 is MDHEN, CDR2 SYDVKM. CDR3 length: 16 amino acids. V lost 6 bases, J lost 1 base, and 11 bases stayed unmatched. CDR3 loop: CASSPTGAPTNTEAFF. The CDR3 DNA follows: TGTGCCAGCAGCCCAACAGGGGCACCCACGAACACTGAAGCTTTCTTT.

This clonotype was counted many times. The genes are TRBV12-3 or TRBV12-4 and TRBJ2-2; 10 bases match TRBD1. The CDR3 has 15 amino acids. Germline trimming cut 7 bases from V and 3 bases from J; bases unmatched to any gene: 5. The CDR3 nucleotides are TGTGCCAGCAACGACAGGGGGCCTGACACCGGGGAGCTGTTTTTT. Translating it yields CASNDRGPDTGELFF.

This clonotype occurred a few times. J is TRBJ2-2 and V is TRBV5-6; D possibly corresponds to TRBD1 (6 bases). The CDR3 extends over 14 amino acids. The V end was cut by 3 bases, the J end by 8 bases, with 14 bases between. The germline V gene encodes CDR1 SGHDT and CDR2 YYEEEE. This chain's CDR3 is CASSYRDKPGELFF. The CDR3, as DNA: TGTGCCAGCAGCTACAGGGATAAACCTGGGGAGCTGTTTTTT.

This clonotype was detected many times. One end of the junction fails to match germline, which may point to a read error. The rearrangement uses TRBV15 and TRBJ2-5, with D tentatively TRBD1 or TRBD2 (5 bases each). The V gene's germline CDR1 is LNHNV and CDR2 YYDKDF (reference sequence). The CDR3 runs to 14 residues. The CDR3 DNA is TGTGCCACCAGCAGAGGGGGCGGAGGAGAGGCCCAGTACTTC. It yields the protein CATSRGGGGEAQYF. The full variable domain, completed using reference TRBV15 and TRBJ2-5, is DAMVIQNPRYQVTQFGKPVTLSCSQTLNHNVMYWYQQKSSQAPKLLFHYYDKDFNNEADTPDNFQSRRPNTSFCFLDIRSPGLGDTAMYLCATSRGGGGEAQYFGPGTRLLVL.

Many counts were recorded for this clonotype. J is TRBJ2-7 and V is TRBV6-1, with TRBD2 as a possible D gene (5 bases). Germline loops: CDR1 MNHNS, CDR2 SASEGT. This CDR3 is built from 14 residues. The V end lost 1 base, the J end lost 3 bases, and 10 bases lay between the germline ends. CDR3 loop: CASSEGTHRYEQYF. The CDR3 DNA reads TGTGCCAGCAGTGAAGGGACTCACCGCTACGAGCAGTACTTC.

The CDR3 DNA is TGTGCCAGCAGCGGACAGGGGACCGGGGAGCTGTTTTTT. Its protein product is CASSGQGTGELFF. This chain connects TRBV3-1 to TRBJ2-2, with TRBD1 matching over 9 bases. The CDR3 is 13 residues long. Germline trimming cut 5 bases from V and 5 bases from J; bases unmatched to any gene: 0. CDR1 and CDR2 from the germline V gene are LGHDT and YNNKEL (reference sequence).

The DNA for the CDR3 is TGTGCCACCAGCAGACCCGACTTATACCTCTTAACTGGCGAGCAGTACTTC. Amino acids: CATSRPDLYLLTGEQYF. This chain joins TRBV15 and TRBJ2-7; D remains unclear. The germline V and J ends were trimmed by 2 bases and 6 bases, with 23 bases remaining between them. The CDR3 covers 17 residues. CDR1 is LNHNV, CDR2 YYDKDF, per germline (reference sequence). Filled out from reference TRBV15 and TRBJ2-7, the complete variable domain reads DAMVIQNPRYQVTQFGKPVTLSCSQTLNHNVMYWYQQKSSQAPKLLFHYYDKDFNNEADTPDNFQSRRPNTSFCFLDIRSPGLGDTAMYLCATSRPDLYLLTGEQYFGPGTRLTVT.

This clonotype was recorded a few times. V and J are TRBV11-3 and TRBJ2-7, with 9 bases fitting TRBD1. This CDR3 spans 15 amino acids. Looked up from germline, CDR1 is SGHNT and CDR2 is YENEEA. V trimming: 5 bases; J trimming: 4 bases; junction bases outside the gene matches: 9. The CDR3 bases are TGTGCCAGCAGCCAGGGACAGGGTAAGAGGTACGAGCAGTACTTC. Its protein product is CASSQGQGKRYEQYF.

This clonotype was seen ten or more times. The chain combines TRBV12-3 or TRBV12-4 with TRBJ2-2; a possible D gene is TRBD1 (6 bases). This CDR3 comprises 14 residues. The V gene lost 4 bases and the J gene lost 7 bases, with 13 bases spanning the gap. Written as DNA, the CDR3 is TGTGCCAGCAGTTCAGGGGAGCAAAGCGGGGAGCTGTTTTTT. It codes for CASSSGEQSGELFF.

V gene TRBV2 combines with J gene TRBJ2-2; D not certain. V was pared by 8 bases and J by 5 bases, with 15 bases between. Germline values: CDR1 SNHLY, CDR2 FYNNEI. The CDR3 length is 14 residues. The CDR3 nucleotides read TGTGCCAGCCCAAAGGATCGGGTAACCGGGGAGCTGTTTTTT. Translated: CASPKDRVTGELFF.

In this sample, this clonotype turned up many times. The V and J genes are TRBV6-1 and TRBJ2-7; D not resolved. This CDR3 comprises 13 residues. Germline-derived CDR1 and CDR2 are MNHNS and SASEGT. Trimming took 3 bases from V and 1 from J, leaving 7 bases between them. The CDR3 nucleotides read TGTGCCAGCAGTGAGAGACGGTCCTACGAGCAGTACTTC. The encoded protein is CASSERRSYEQYF.

As regards this clonotype: The junction departs from germline at one end; a sequencing error may be responsible. The chain recombines TRBV7-9 with TRBJ2-7; D possibly corresponds to TRBD1 (5 bases). CDR3 size: 13 residues. The germline V gene encodes CDR1 SEHNR and CDR2 FQNEAQ (reference sequence). The CDR3 loop reads CASSKDMSFEQYF. CDR3 in DNA: TGTGCCAGCAGCAAGGACATGTCCTTCGAGCAGTACTTC.

The rearrangement links TRBV19 to TRBJ1-6; D is undetermined. Trimming pared 3 bases from V and 9 bases from J, leaving 15 bases between. Germline V lookup: CDR1 LNHDA, CDR2 SQIVND (reference sequence). This CDR3 is 15 amino acids long. The CDR3 here is CASSMVRTNISPLHF. The CDR3 nucleotides are TGTGCCAGTAGTATGGTGCGGACCAATATTTCACCCCTCCACTTT. Full variable domain (outside the CDR3, taken from reference TRBV19 and TRBJ1-6): DGGITQSPKYLFRKEGQNVTLSCEQNLNHDAMYWYRQDPGQGLRLIYYSQIVNDFQKGDIAEGYSVSREKKESFPLTVTSAQKNPTAFYLCASSMVRTNISPLHFGNGTRLTVT.

On this clonotype itself: The junction departs from the called germline gene at one end, perhaps through a read error. The chain recombines TRBV18 with TRBJ1-1; D is undetermined. In germline, CDR1 is KGHSH, CDR2 LQKENI. The CDR3 is made up of 14 amino acids. The chain's CDR3 is CVSSPTTANTEAFF. The DNA for the CDR3 is TGTGTCAGCTCACCCACCACGGCGAACACTGAAGCTTTCTTT.

This clonotype has at least ten counts. The rearrangement links TRBV2 to TRBJ1-5; 7 nucleotides line up with TRBD1. Per germline, CDR1 SNHLY and CDR2 FYNNEI. The V segment lost 2 bases and the J segment 1 base; nucleotides outside the gene matches: 2. The CDR3 contains 15 residues. The CDR3 region is CASSERGPSNQPQHF. The CDR3 region has the DNA TGTGCCAGCAGTGAAAGGGGGCCGAGCAATCAGCCCCAGCATTTT.

This clonotype was counted at least ten times. The genes are TRBV28 and TRBJ2-7; TRBD1 agrees at 7 bases. This CDR3 contains 15 residues. V dropped 7 bases and J dropped 9; count of bases not matched to a gene: 18. Germline CDR1 is MDHEN and CDR2 is SYDVKM. The CDR3 spells CASNSGYRQGSVQYF. CDR3 DNA sequence: TGTGCCAGCAATTCGGGTTACCGACAGGGATCGGTGCAGTACTTC.

This clonotype was picked up many times. The chain carries TRBV27 and TRBJ2-2, with TRBD1 as a possible D gene (6 bases). The CDR3 has 14 residues. Trimming cost V 6 bases and J 0 bases, with 8 bases left between them. CDR1 is MNHEY, CDR2 SMNVEV, per germline (reference sequence). The CDR3 nucleotides read TGTGCCAGCAGGAGGGGGTCGAACACCGGGGAGCTGTTTTTT. It yields the protein CASRRGSNTGELFF.

This clonotype came up many times. The chain recombines TRBV6-5 with TRBJ1-4; D uncertain. V dropped 2 bases and J dropped 8 bases, with 3 bases sitting between them. Germline V gives CDR1 MNHEY, CDR2 SVGAGI. The CDR3 has 11 amino acids. The CDR3 spells CASSYGEKLFF. DNA for the CDR3: TGTGCCAGCAGTTACGGCGAAAAACTGTTTTTT.

This chain links TRBV6-1 with TRBJ2-7, with D perhaps matching TRBD1 (6 bases). The V end lost 6 bases, the J end lost 3 bases, and 12 bases lay between the germline ends. Germline V gene sequence: CDR1 MNHNS, CDR2 SASEGT. The CDR3 sequence is 13 residues long. The CDR3: CASSETGFYEQYF. The CDR3 nucleotides read TGTGCCAGCAGCGAAACAGGGTTCTACGAGCAGTACTTC.